Shown below are 7 T cell receptor beta chains from a single sample sequenced in a study of cytomegalovirus exposure and HLA in healthy donors. The primer mix had 60 Vbeta and 13 Jbeta primers. Libraries were prepared by immunoSEQ multiplex PCR; TCRdb keeps only in-frame clonotypes and omits some of them. The sample consists of 150,000 to 200,000 clones, around 78% of them appearing once. The sequencing sample was made of PBMCs. Receptor source: a woman between 25 and 40 years old in good health and CMV-seropositive.

The rearrangement links TRBV6-6 to TRBJ2-2; D gene ambiguous. This CDR3 comprises 15 residues. V was pared by 6 bases and J by 1 base, with 12 bases between. Germline values: CDR1 MNHNY, CDR2 SVGAGI (reference sequence). CDR3 amino acids: CASSTLGGNTGELFF. CDR3 DNA sequence: TGTGCCAGCAGCACCCTTGGCGGGAACACCGGGGAGCTGTTTTTT.

The chain joins TRBV5-1 to TRBJ1-1, with 8 bases fitting TRBD1. This CDR3 spans 16 amino acids. Germline trimming cut 4 bases from V and 4 bases from J; bases unmatched to any gene: 12. Germline values: CDR1 SGHRS, CDR2 YFSETQ. CDR3 in DNA: TGCGCCAGCAGCCAGGGGGCGACGAGCGGTTTCACTGAAGCTTTCTTT. Its translation: CASSQGATSGFTEAFF.

The J gene is TRBJ2-5, the V gene TRBV5-1; 11 bases map to TRBD2. CDR1 is SGHRS, CDR2 YFSETQ, per germline. J lost 1 base, V lost 4 bases, and 6 bases had no gene match. This CDR3 has 16 residues. In nucleotides, the CDR3 is TGCGCCAGCAGCAGGTTTCTAGCGGGAGGCCAAGAGACCCAGTACTTC. Translated, it gives CASSRFLAGGQETQYF.

This chain connects TRBV6-1 to TRBJ1-4; D is undetermined. CDR3 size: 14 residues. V was trimmed by 6 bases and J by 2 bases, leaving 10 bases between them. CDR1 and CDR2 (germline): MNHNS, SASEGT. This CDR3 is CASRPLATNEKLFF. In DNA form, the CDR3 reads TGTGCCAGCAGACCACTTGCCACTAATGAAAAACTGTTTTTT.

The rearrangement joins TRBV19 to TRBJ1-2; 7 positions agree with TRBD1. V was clipped by 3 bases and J by 3 bases; unmatched bases: 7. This CDR3 has 15 amino acids. CDR1 and CDR2 from the germline V gene are LNHDA and SQIVND (reference sequence). For the CDR3, the DNA is TGTGCCAGTAGTATCCACAGGGGACGCGACTATGGCTACACCTTC. Protein sequence: CASSIHRGRDYGYTF. The variable domain in full, with the rest retrieved from reference TRBV19 and TRBJ1-2, is DGGITQSPKYLFRKEGQNVTLSCEQNLNHDAMYWYRQDPGQGLRLIYYSQIVNDFQKGDIAEGYSVSREKKESFPLTVTSAQKNPTAFYLCASSIHRGRDYGYTFGSGTRLTVV.

This chain connects TRBV28 to TRBJ1-1, with 8 positions matching TRBD1. The CDR3 length is 16 residues. The V and J ends lost 3 bases and 4 bases, in that order; junction bases with no gene match: 10. CDR1 and CDR2 from the germline V gene are MDHEN and SYDVKM. The CDR3 DNA follows: TGTGCCAGCAGTTTTGACAGGGGTGGTTTGATCACTGAAGCTTTCTTT. Protein: CASSFDRGGLITEAFF.

Concerning this clone itself: This sample also contains other DNA sequences that code for the same CDR3. DNA for the CDR3: TGCGCCAGCAGCTTGGGCGGGAATGAGCAGTTCTTC. This translates into CASSLGGNEQFF. The V call is TRBV5-1, the J call TRBJ2-1; possible D gene TRBD2, 5 bases. Trimming cost V 0 bases and J 7 bases, with 5 bases left between them. CDR1 and CDR2 from the germline V gene are SGHRS and YFSETQ. This CDR3 has 12 residues.